The T cell receptor (beta chain) under discussion was sequenced for a study of graft-versus-host responses after intestinal transplantation. Looking at the study overall: Those transplanted obtained multivisceral, liver-intestinal, or isolated intestinal grafts.

Findings and limits, study-wide: Patients who carried graft-donor T cell macrochimerism also had high graft-versus-host to host-versus-graft clonal ratios in their allografts.

In this sample, this clone turned up a few times. Co-plated with 200,000 CFSE-labeled responder cells were 200,000 irradiated, violet-dye-labeled stimulator cells. Method: immunoSEQ multiplex PCR; TCRdb's copy keeps in-frame clones and lacks some. The data hold thousands of clones, with 30% to 35% observed a single time. Germline V gene sequence: CDR1 SEHNR, CDR2 FQNEAQ (reference sequence). CDR3 length: 14 residues. The V end lost 1 base, the J end lost 6 bases, and 10 bases lay between the germline ends. The origin of this receptor is a human patient who was an organ donor for intestinal transplantation. This rearrangement joins TRBV7-9 to TRBJ1-5, with no clear D. The specimen comprised alloreactive CD8+ T cells from a mixed lymphocyte reaction culture, sampled before transplantation. Sample subset: CFSE-low proliferating T cells sorted from approximately 6-day pre-transplant mixed lymphocyte reaction (GvH or HvG direction). CDR3 sequence reads: CASSLGGLGQPQHF. The CDR3 DNA reads as TGTGCCAGCAGCTTAGGAGGGTTGGGTCAGCCCCAGCATTTT.